This T cell receptor (beta chain) was sequenced for a study of shared clonotypes between healthy human individuals. Researchers partitioned CD4+ cells into CD45RA+ naive and CD45RA-negative memory subsets. V was clipped by 4 bases and J by 5 bases; unmatched bases: 3. The length of the CDR3 is 13 residues. Germline V gene data show CDR1 as SQVTM and CDR2 as ANQGSEA. The material for each subset, its genomic DNA, was split evenly across several immunoSEQ plates. Profiling relied on immunoSEQ multiplex PCR, and the TCRdb table lists in-frame clones only, not all of them. The sample has around 700,000 clones; more than 70% are singletons.

The specimen sequenced was memory CD4+ T cells sorted from blood. As for subset: CD45RA-negative fraction. This TCR derives from a woman in her 30s in good health. The chain is built from TRBV29-1 and TRBJ2-7, with 12 bases aligning to TRBD2. Here the CDR3 reads CSVGTSGTNEQYF. The DNA for the CDR3 is TGCAGCGTTGGGACTAGCGGGACCAACGAGCAGTACTTC.